The 14 T cell receptor beta chains below all came from one sample that was sequenced in a study of early T cells in non-severe SARS-CoV-2 infection. TCRdb re-derived calls from the 5' RACE reads in MiXCR, one entry per CDR3 protein. The repertoire holds about 77,000 distinct CDR3 sequences, with 8.5% to 10% as singletons. Sequencing was carried out using whole blood. The origin of the receptors is an adult who was a healthcare worker with PCR-confirmed SARS-CoV-2 infection or an uninfected control (not recorded which).

This clonotype was detected only a few times. This chain uses TRBV6-1 with TRBJ2-3, with 13 positions matching TRBD2. This CDR3 contains 15 residues. V was pared by 4 bases and J by 4 bases, with 2 bases of the junction left unmatched. Germline assignment: CDR1 MNHNS and CDR2 SASEGT. Written as DNA, the CDR3 is TGTGCCAGCAGTGGGACTAGCGGGAGCCCAGATACGCAGTATTTT. It yields the protein CASSGTSGSPDTQYF.

The chain uses TRBV28 and TRBJ1-5, with D perhaps TRBD1 (6 bases). Germline values: CDR1 MDHEN, CDR2 SYDVKM. The CDR3 consists of 15 residues. V was shortened by 6 bases and J by 4 bases, with 16 bases between the two germline ends. The CDR3 sequence is CASSLLGTNNQPQHF. The CDR3, as DNA: TGTGCCAGCAGCCTTTTGGGGACAAATAATCAGCCCCAGCATTTT.

This clonotype was observed at least ten times. The gene calls are TRBV9 and TRBJ1-5; D might be TRBD1 (5 bases). The length of the CDR3 is 15 residues. Germline lookup yields CDR1 SGDLS and CDR2 YYNGEE. V was trimmed by 0 bases and J by 0 bases, leaving 7 bases between them. This CDR3 is CASSVGQGSNQPQHF. DNA for the CDR3: TGTGCCAGCAGCGTAGGGCAGGGTAGCAATCAGCCCCAGCATTTT.

The chain carries TRBV27 and TRBJ2-7; D remains ambiguous. V was cut by 3 bases and J by 1 base, with 7 bases left in between. This CDR3 spans 13 amino acids. The germline gives CDR1 MNHEY, CDR2 SMNVEV (reference sequence). The CDR3 DNA follows: TGTGCCAGCAGTTTTATCCCTTCCTACGAGCAGTACTTC. Protein product: CASSFIPSYEQYF.

This clonotype has ten or more counts. V usage is TRBV4-1 and J usage is TRBJ2-6; either TRBD1 or TRBD2 may fit D (5 bases each). This CDR3 region has 18 residues. V lost 3 bases to trimming and J lost 0 bases, with 15 bases between them. Germline CDR1 MGHRA, CDR2 YSYEKL. CDR3 nucleotide sequence: TGCGCCAGCAGCCACCCTGAGGGCAGGGACTCTGGGGCCAACGTCCTGACTTTC. Translated: CASSHPEGRDSGANVLTF.

The rearrangement links TRBV30 to TRBJ2-1, with 7 bases aligning to TRBD2. V shed 4 bases and J 2 bases; nucleotides not matched to a gene: 5. Looked up from germline, CDR1 is GTSNPN and CDR2 is SVGIG (reference sequence). The CDR3 consists of 14 residues. CDR3 in DNA: TGTGCCTGGATGGGGGGGGTGACCTACAATGAGCAGTTCTTC. This encodes CAWMGGVTYNEQFF.

The V call is TRBV6-5, the J call TRBJ1-5; TRBD1 matches 10 bases. This CDR3 region has 14 residues. The germline CDR1 and CDR2 sequences are MNHEY and SVGAGI. J lost 4 bases, V lost 6 bases, and 3 bases had no gene match. Written as DNA, the CDR3 is TGTGCCAGCAGCGCGGACAGGGGGAATCAGCCCCAGCATTTT. Translation gives CASSADRGNQPQHF.

This clonotype was seen ten or more times. The chain combines TRBV9 with TRBJ2-2; 10 positions agree with TRBD2. Germline loops: CDR1 SGDLS, CDR2 YYNGEE. There are 16 residues in the CDR3. J lost 3 bases, V lost 4 bases, and 6 bases had no gene match. CDR3 coding DNA: TGTGCCAGCAGCACAAGCGGGAGGGTCGACACCGGGGAGCTGTTTTTT. The encoded protein is CASSTSGRVDTGELFF.

This chain links TRBV20-1 with TRBJ2-2; the match to TRBD2 covers 12 bases. Germline V gives CDR1 DFQATT, CDR2 SNEGSKA (reference sequence). This CDR3 is 17 amino acids long. The CDR3 sequence is CSSVPRPGLAGSGELFF. CDR3 nucleotide sequence: TGCAGCTCCGTCCCGAGACCCGGACTAGCGGGATCCGGGGAGCTGTTTTTT.

This clonotype was counted at least ten times. V is TRBV7-9 and J is TRBJ2-2, with D possibly being TRBD1 (5 bases). CDR3 length: 14 amino acids. In germline, CDR1 is SEHNR, CDR2 FQNEAQ (reference sequence). Trimming removed 4 bases at V and 5 bases at J, with 11 bases between. This CDR3 is CASSSFAGTGELFF. As DNA, the CDR3 is TGTGCCAGCAGCTCGTTCGCAGGGACCGGGGAGCTGTTTTTT.

This clonotype was seen at least ten times. The genes are TRBV28 and TRBJ2-7, with a tentative D call TRBD1 (5 bases). Looked up from germline, CDR1 is MDHEN and CDR2 is SYDVKM. Trimming cost V 8 bases and J 3 bases, with 14 bases left between them. CDR3 size: 13 residues. DNA for the CDR3: TGTGCCAGCGCAAGGGGTCGAGACTACGAGCAGTACTTC. This gives the protein CASARGRDYEQYF. Combining the CDR3 with reference TRBV28 and TRBJ2-7 gives the whole variable domain DVKVTQSSRYLVKRTGEKVFLECVQDMDHENMFWYRQDPGLGLRLIYFSYDVKMKEKGDIPEGYSVSREKKERFSLILESASTNQTSMYLCASARGRDYEQYFGPGTRLTVT.

The chain recombines TRBV6-2 or TRBV6-3 with TRBJ2-1, with D possibly being TRBD1 (5 bases). Trimming cost V 2 bases and J 9 bases, with 11 bases left between them. CDR1 is MNHEY, CDR2 SVGEGT, per germline. This CDR3 has 13 amino acids. The CDR3 region is CASSYAGQGEQFF. DNA for the CDR3: TGTGCCAGCAGTTACGCAGGCCAGGGTGAGCAGTTCTTC.

There are many counts of this clonotype. V usage is TRBV2 and J usage is TRBJ1-1; D gene unclear. V lost 7 bases and J 0 bases, leaving 6 bases between the germline ends. Germline CDR1 SNHLY, CDR2 FYNNEI. This CDR3 region has 12 residues. CDR3 bases: TGTGCCAGCAAGGTCCTGAACACTGAAGCTTTCTTT. Translation: CASKVLNTEAFF.

This clonotype has at least ten counts. The J gene is TRBJ2-5, the V gene TRBV18, with D possibly being TRBD2 (5 bases). Trimming pared 4 bases from V and 3 bases from J, leaving 12 bases between. The CDR3 sequence is 14 residues long. Germline CDR1 is KGHSH and CDR2 is LQKENI. CDR3 region: CASSLSGNKETQYF. The CDR3, as DNA: TGTGCCAGCTCACTCTCCGGGAACAAAGAGACCCAGTACTTC.